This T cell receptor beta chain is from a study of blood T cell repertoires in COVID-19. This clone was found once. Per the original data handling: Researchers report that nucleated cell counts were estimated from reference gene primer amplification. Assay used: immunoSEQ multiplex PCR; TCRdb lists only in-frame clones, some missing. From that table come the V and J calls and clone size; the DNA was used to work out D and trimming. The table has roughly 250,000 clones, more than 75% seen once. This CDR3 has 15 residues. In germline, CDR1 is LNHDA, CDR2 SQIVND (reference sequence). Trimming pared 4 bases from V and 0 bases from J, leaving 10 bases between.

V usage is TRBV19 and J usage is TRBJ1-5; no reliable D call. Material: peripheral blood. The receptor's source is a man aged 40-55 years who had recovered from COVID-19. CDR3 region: CASSRPLYSNQPQHF. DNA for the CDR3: TGTGCCAGTAGTAGGCCATTGTATAGCAATCAGCCCCAGCATTTT. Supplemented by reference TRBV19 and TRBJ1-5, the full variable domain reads DGGITQSPKYLFRKEGQNVTLSCEQNLNHDAMYWYRQDPGQGLRLIYYSQIVNDFQKGDIAEGYSVSREKKESFPLTVTSAQKNPTAFYLCASSRPLYSNQPQHFGDGTRLSIL.